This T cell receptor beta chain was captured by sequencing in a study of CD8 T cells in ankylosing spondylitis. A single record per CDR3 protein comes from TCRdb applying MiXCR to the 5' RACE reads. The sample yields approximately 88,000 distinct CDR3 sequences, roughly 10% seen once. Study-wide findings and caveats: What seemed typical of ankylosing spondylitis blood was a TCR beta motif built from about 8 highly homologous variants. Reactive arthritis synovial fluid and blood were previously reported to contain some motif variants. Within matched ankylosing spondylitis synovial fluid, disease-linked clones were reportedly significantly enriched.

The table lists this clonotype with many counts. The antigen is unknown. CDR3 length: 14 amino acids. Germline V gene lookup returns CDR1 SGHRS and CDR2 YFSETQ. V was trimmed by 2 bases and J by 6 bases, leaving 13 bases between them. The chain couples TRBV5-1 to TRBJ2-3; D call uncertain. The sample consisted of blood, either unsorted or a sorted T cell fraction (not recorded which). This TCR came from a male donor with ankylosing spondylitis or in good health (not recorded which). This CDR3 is CASSLATRLDTQYF. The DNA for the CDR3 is TGCGCCAGCAGCTTAGCAACGCGACTTGATACGCAGTATTTT.